This T cell receptor (beta chain) was recovered during a study of lymphopenia after photon versus proton radiotherapy. Germline V gene lookup returns CDR1 SNHLY and CDR2 FYNNEI. This CDR3 spans 12 amino acids. V was clipped by 6 bases and J by 8 bases, with 10 bases between them. Clones were read by immunoSEQ multiplex PCR, and TCRdb kept only the in-frame ones, dropping some. The sample holds 150,000 to 200,000 clones, approximately 91% seen once. The TCR comes from a man aged 50-59 years with gastric cancer. Source: peripheral blood, taken from a patient treated with photon-based radiotherapy. The chain is built from TRBV2 and TRBJ2-2, with D possibly matching TRBD1 (5 bases). CDR3 amino acids: CASRAGYGELFF. The CDR3, as DNA: TGTGCCAGCAGGGCAGGGTATGGGGAGCTGTTTTTT.